This entry lists 23 T cell receptor beta chains sequenced from one sample in a study of human thymus T cells. Method: immunoSEQ multiplex PCR; TCRdb's copy keeps in-frame clones and lacks some. Of some 44,000 clones in the sample, over 90% were seen once. Sequenced sample: blood. The receptors come from a girl under three years old with a congenital heart defect but otherwise immunologically healthy.

This clone came up once. The chain combines TRBV5-4 with TRBJ2-1; D gene ambiguous. Germline V lookup: CDR1 SGHNT, CDR2 YYREEE (reference sequence). Trimming cost V 0 bases and J 4 bases, with 11 bases left between them. The CDR3 is 15 residues long. Written as DNA, the CDR3 is TGTGCCAGCAGCTTGGAATATAATCTTTACAATGAGCAGTTCTTC. Translated, it gives CASSLEYNLYNEQFF. The entire variable domain, with the rest obtained from reference TRBV5-4 and TRBJ2-1, is as follows: ETGVTQSPTHLIKTRGQQVTLRCSSQSGHNTVSWYQQALGQGPQFIFQYYREEENGRGNFPPRFSGLQFPNYSSELNVNALELDDSALYLCASSLEYNLYNEQFFGPGTRLTVL.

This chain uses TRBV5-4 with TRBJ2-3, with TRBD1 identical over 10 bases. V lost 2 bases, J lost 2 bases, and 5 bases stayed unmatched. Germline-derived CDR1 and CDR2 are SGHNT and YYREEE (reference sequence). This CDR3 has 16 amino acids. The CDR3 sequence: CASSFTGTGDTDTQYF. For the CDR3, the DNA is TGTGCCAGCAGCTTCACCGGGACAGGGGACACAGATACGCAGTATTTT.

This chain links TRBV18 with TRBJ2-1, with 9 bases fitting TRBD2. Unmatched junction bases numbered 3, after V lost 1 base and J lost 5 bases. Germline values: CDR1 KGHSH, CDR2 LQKENI. The CDR3 covers 15 residues. This chain's CDR3 is CASSPRVAGDNEQFF. DNA for the CDR3: TGTGCCAGCTCACCACGAGTAGCGGGAGACAATGAGCAGTTCTTC.

The chain links TRBV6-1 to TRBJ2-3, with D unresolved. V lost 4 bases and J 4 bases, leaving 12 bases between the germline ends. This CDR3 is 14 amino acids long. CDR1 is MNHNS, CDR2 SASEGT, per germline. CDR3: CASSGAWYADTQYF. In DNA form, the CDR3 reads TGTGCCAGCAGTGGGGCATGGTACGCAGATACGCAGTATTTT.

On this clone itself: The sample holds other DNA sequences that translate to the same CDR3. The chain uses TRBV25-1 and TRBJ2-4, with TRBD2 matching 8 bases. Germline CDR1 is MGHDK and CDR2 is SYGVNS. V lost 0 bases and J lost 1; bases outside the gene matches: 8. This CDR3 spans 18 amino acids. The CDR3 bases are TGTGCCAGCAGTGAATATGCTCCGGGAGGGAATGCCAAAAACATTCAGTACTTC. Translation gives CASSEYAPGGNAKNIQYF.

The chain combines TRBV25-1 with TRBJ2-4; the D gene is possibly TRBD2 (5 bases). This CDR3 is built from 13 residues. The V end lost 1 base, the J end lost 8 bases, and 9 bases lay between the germline ends. Germline lookup yields CDR1 MGHDK and CDR2 SYGVNS. The CDR3 region has the DNA TGTGCCAGCAGTGAATTCGGGAAGGACATTCAGTACTTC. Translating gives CASSEFGKDIQYF.

The V gene is TRBV19, the J gene TRBJ1-2; 7 bases agree with TRBD1. The germline V gene encodes CDR1 LNHDA and CDR2 SQIVND (reference sequence). V shed 7 bases, J shed 5 bases, and the junction held 13 bases outside the gene matches. The CDR3 contains 15 residues. In DNA form, the CDR3 reads TGTGCCAGTATTAAGGGGGCCTCAACGATTTATGGCTACACCTTC. Residues: CASIKGASTIYGYTF.

The chain carries TRBV5-1 and TRBJ2-5; TRBD2 aligns across 9 bases. Losses at the gene ends were 1 base for V and 4 bases for J; bases not matched to a gene: 8. The CDR3 loop spans 16 amino acids. Germline lookup yields CDR1 SGHRS and CDR2 YFSETQ. The CDR3 here is CASSLQLAGGRETQYF. DNA for the CDR3: TGCGCCAGCAGCTTGCAGTTGGCGGGAGGGAGAGAGACCCAGTACTTC.

The chain joins TRBV19 to TRBJ2-7; TRBD2 aligns across 9 bases. The germline V gene has CDR1 LNHDA and CDR2 SQIVND (reference sequence). The CDR3 is 15 amino acids. The V segment lost 3 bases and the J segment 2 bases; nucleotides outside the gene matches: 5. The CDR3 DNA follows: TGTGCCAGTAGTATCTCTAGCGGGGACACCTACGAGCAGTACTTC. Amino acid sequence: CASSISSGDTYEQYF.

This chain links TRBV7-9 with TRBJ2-7, with a possible D match to TRBD2 (5 bases). Germline CDR1 reads SEHNR; CDR2 reads FQNEAQ (reference sequence). CDR3 length equals 13 residues. The V end was cut by 4 bases, the J end by 5 bases, with 12 bases between. The CDR3 coding sequence is TGTGCCAGCAGCTCCCCGAGGGTACACGAGCAGTACTTC. Protein sequence: CASSSPRVHEQYF.

The chain has TRBV4-2 and TRBJ2-1, with 8 bases that match TRBD1. The CDR3 consists of 16 residues. Trimming removed 2 bases from V and 1 base from J; junction bases left unmatched: 4. Germline loops: CDR1 LGHNA, CDR2 YNFKEQ. CDR3 sequence reads: CASSQPGGRSYNEQFF. The CDR3 DNA reads TGTGCCAGCAGCCAACCAGGGGGCCGATCCTACAATGAGCAGTTCTTC.

This clone was seen a single time. The chain couples TRBV30 to TRBJ2-7; D may be TRBD1 or TRBD2 (5 bases each). The V gene's germline CDR1 is GTSNPN and CDR2 SVGIG (reference sequence). Trimming stripped 1 base from V and 6 bases from J, with 16 bases between. This CDR3 contains 14 residues. CDR3 residues: CAWSAGLRVSEQYF. CDR3 nucleotides: TGTGCCTGGAGTGCGGGGCTCCGGGTATCCGAGCAGTACTTC.

V gene TRBV20-1 combines with J gene TRBJ1-1; D is uncertain. V lost 0 bases, J lost 9 bases, and 8 bases lay in between. The germline gives CDR1 DFQATT, CDR2 SNEGSKA (reference sequence). The CDR3 runs to 11 residues. The CDR3: CSARDGVKAFF. CDR3 sequence (DNA): TGCAGTGCTAGAGATGGAGTGAAAGCTTTCTTT.

This sequence joins TRBV9 and TRBJ2-1, with a possible D match to TRBD2 (6 bases). There are 14 residues in the CDR3. The ends were cut back, 3 bases at V and 4 bases at J, with 11 bases in the middle. Per the germline V gene, CDR1 is SGDLS and CDR2 is YYNGEE. The CDR3 loop reads CASSGSEGYNEQFF. CDR3 coding DNA: TGTGCCAGCAGCGGGTCGGAGGGATACAATGAGCAGTTCTTC.

V gene TRBV19 combines with J gene TRBJ1-3, with TRBD1 matching 8 bases. CDR1 and CDR2 from the germline V gene are LNHDA and SQIVND (reference sequence). V dropped 5 bases and J dropped 4; count of bases not matched to a gene: 4. The CDR3 is made up of 14 amino acids. CDR3 loop: CASSPGTGGNTIYF. CDR3 bases: TGTGCCAGTAGTCCCGGGACAGGAGGAAACACCATATATTTT.

V is TRBV6-1 and J is TRBJ1-4; TRBD1 matches 9 bases. The CDR3 runs to 13 residues. The trim removed 5 bases at V and 14 bases at J, leaving 9 bases unmatched. From germline, CDR1 is MNHNS and CDR2 SASEGT. The CDR3 sequence: CASSWTGAVGLFF. CDR3 in DNA: TGTGCCAGCAGTTGGACAGGGGCGGTGGGGCTGTTTTTT.

DNA of the CDR3: TGCGCCAGCAGTAGGGGAGGGCCGGTTTACGAGCAGTACTTC. This translates into CASSRGGPVYEQYF. The chain joins TRBV5-1 to TRBJ2-7, with 7 bases that match TRBD2. Per germline, CDR1 SGHRS and CDR2 YFSETQ. J was trimmed by 4 bases and V by 5 bases; bases with no gene match: 9. The CDR3 extends over 14 amino acids.

The chain combines TRBV28 with TRBJ2-3; 14 bases line up with TRBD2. The germline V gene encodes CDR1 MDHEN and CDR2 SYDVKM. This CDR3 has 17 amino acids. Unmatched junction bases numbered 5, after V lost 2 bases and J lost 4 bases. The DNA for the CDR3 is TGTGCCAGCAGTTTAACGGGACTAGCGGGAGAGCCAGATACGCAGTATTTT. Protein product: CASSLTGLAGEPDTQYF.

The chain joins TRBV19 to TRBJ2-1, with TRBD2 matching over 7 bases. CDR3 length: 15 amino acids. The V segment lost 4 bases and the J segment 1 base; nucleotides outside the gene matches: 4. The germline V gene has CDR1 LNHDA and CDR2 SQIVND (reference sequence). CDR3 loop: CASSRREDSYNEQFF. The CDR3 nucleotides are TGTGCCAGTAGTAGACGGGAGGATTCCTACAATGAGCAGTTCTTC.

V is TRBV5-1 and J is TRBJ1-1, with 7 bases identical to TRBD1. The CDR3 loop spans 16 amino acids. The trim removed 0 bases at V and 5 bases at J, leaving 10 bases unmatched. Germline lookup yields CDR1 SGHRS and CDR2 YFSETQ. In DNA form, the CDR3 reads TGCGCCAGCAGCTTGGGGTTGACAGGGTATGTTACTGAAGCTTTCTTT. Its translation is CASSLGLTGYVTEAFF. Based on the CDR3 plus reference TRBV5-1 and TRBJ1-1, the full variable domain is KAGVTQTPRYLIKTRGQQVTLSCSPISGHRSVSWYQQTPGQGLQFLFEYFSETQRNKGNFPGRFSGRQFSNSRSEMNVSTLELGDSALYLCASSLGLTGYVTEAFFGQGTRLTVV.

This chain links TRBV10-3 with TRBJ2-5; 10 positions match TRBD2. Germline trimming cut 6 bases from V and 5 bases from J; bases unmatched to any gene: 9. The V gene's germline CDR1 is ENHRY and CDR2 SYGVKD. This CDR3 spans 15 amino acids. The CDR3 bases are TGTGCCATCAGCCGGACTAGCGGACCTGGGGAGACCCAGTACTTC. It yields the protein CAISRTSGPGETQYF.

J is TRBJ2-1 and V is TRBV18; D is unclear. This CDR3 has 13 residues. Trimming took 0 bases from V and 6 from J, leaving 6 bases between them. Per germline, CDR1 KGHSH and CDR2 LQKENI. The CDR3 sequence is CASSPPYTNEQFF. In DNA, the CDR3 is TGTGCCAGCTCACCACCTTACACCAATGAGCAGTTCTTC.

In its sample, this clone was seen once. This rearrangement joins TRBV7-9 to TRBJ1-1; D unclear. V dropped 1 base and J dropped 1 base, with 13 bases sitting between them. The CDR3 runs to 16 residues. The germline CDR1 and CDR2 sequences are SEHNR and FQNEAQ (reference sequence). DNA of the CDR3: TGTGCCAGCAGCTTAGAGAGGGAGTGGCAGAACACTGAAGCTTTCTTT. Its translation is CASSLEREWQNTEAFF.